This is a list of T cell receptor beta chains from one sample in a study of blood T cell repertoires in COVID-19. Profiling relied on immunoSEQ multiplex PCR, and the TCRdb table lists in-frame clones only, not all of them. This sample has roughly 250,000 clones, with roughly 82% found just once. The sequenced sample consisted of peripheral blood. These receptors all stem from a woman between 70 and 85 years old with acute or convalescent COVID-19. Each CDR3 is given with its conserved first and last residue. The D gene is left open where the match is weak. The size entry is marked missing in some rows and otherwise reads once, few, many or a size class.

cdr3_length,j_call,d_call,v_call,clone_size,cdr3_nt,cdr3_aa
15,TRBJ2-1,TRBD1,TRBV5-1,-,TGCGCCAGCAGCCCCGGGACAGTCTCCTACAATGAGCAGTTCTTC,CASSPGTVSYNEQFF
14,TRBJ2-7,-,TRBV2,-,TGTGCCAGCAGGTACAGGGCTGGGTCCTACGAGCAGTACTTC,CASRYRAGSYEQYF
18,TRBJ1-5,TRBD1,TRBV18,once,TGTGCCAGCTCGCCCACAGGGGGCTCCCTTTATAGCAATCAGCCCCAGCATTTT,CASSPTGGSLYSNQPQHF
15,TRBJ2-7,TRBD2,TRBV10-2,-,TGCGCCAGCCGACCTAGCGGGGGGACGGCCTACGAGCAGTACTTC,CASRPSGGTAYEQYF
15,TRBJ2-1,TRBD2,TRBV6-2/TRBV6-3,-,TGTGCCAGCAGTTATAGCGGGGGGTTGTACAATGAGCAGTTCTTC,CASSYSGGLYNEQFF
14,TRBJ1-5,-,TRBV3-1/TRBV3-2,-,TGTGCCAGCAGCTCTAATTCAGGGGAACAGCCCCAGCATTTT,CASSSNSGEQPQHF
14,TRBJ1-3,-,TRBV18,few,TGTGCCACAGCAGGGCCAAACTCTGGAAACACCATATATTTT,CATAGPNSGNTIYF
13,TRBJ1-1,-,TRBV4-3,-,TGCGCCAGCAGCCAAGACAGGGGCACTGAAGCTTTCTTT,CASSQDRGTEAFF
18,TRBJ1-5,TRBD1,TRBV7-8,-,TGTGCCAGCAGCTCACAACCGAGGGGGCCGGGGCAAAGTCAGCCCCAGCATTTT,CASSSQPRGPGQSQPQHF
15,TRBJ1-2,TRBD1,TRBV19,-,TGTGCCAGTTCTTTTGGGACAGGGCGGAACTATGGCTACACCTTC,CASSFGTGRNYGYTF
12,TRBJ1-2,TRBD1,TRBV29-1,-,TGCAGCGTTGAGGGGACAGCTTATGGCTACACCTTC,CSVEGTAYGYTF
15,TRBJ2-7,TRBD1,TRBV30,-,TGTGCCTGGAGTGTAGGGACAGGGGTAACCTACGAGCAGTACTTC,CAWSVGTGVTYEQYF
14,TRBJ1-1,-,TRBV3-1/TRBV3-2,-,TGTGCCAGCAGCCAAGCAGGGATGAACACTGAAGCTTTCTTT,CASSQAGMNTEAFF
14,TRBJ1-5,-,TRBV6-5,-,TGTGCCAGCAGAGATAGGGGGAACAATCAGCCCCAGCATTTT,CASRDRGNNQPQHF
14,TRBJ2-1,-,TRBV6-5,-,TGTGCCAGCAGTTACTCGACGGGGAACAATGAGCAGTTCTTC,CASSYSTGNNEQFF
12,TRBJ1-2,TRBD1,TRBV29-1,-,TGCAGCGTCGCACAGGGGGCCTATGGCTACACCTTC,CSVAQGAYGYTF
15,TRBJ2-1,TRBD2,TRBV7-2,-,TGTGCCAGCAGACCGACTAGCGGGGGATCCAATGAGCAGTTCTTC,CASRPTSGGSNEQFF
13,TRBJ2-5,TRBD1,TRBV19,-,TGTGCCAGTAGTCAAAACAGGGGAGAGACCCAGTACTTC,CASSQNRGETQYF
15,TRBJ2-3,TRBD1,TRBV24-1,-,TGTGCCACCAGTGAACCCGGGACAGGGGTTCATACGCAGTATTTT,CATSEPGTGVHTQYF
15,TRBJ1-2,TRBD1,TRBV19,-,TGTGCCAGCAGTCCCAATTTAGACAGGGACTATGGCTACACCTTC,CASSPNLDRDYGYTF
13,TRBJ1-2,-,TRBV12-3/TRBV12-4,-,TGTGCCAGCAGTCGCCAGGGGACCTTCGGCTACACCTTC,CASSRQGTFGYTF
16,TRBJ2-5,-,TRBV5-1,-,TGCGCCAGCAGCTTGGGGACGGGGGACCCCAGAGAGACCCAGTACTTC,CASSLGTGDPRETQYF
13,TRBJ1-6,TRBD1,TRBV10-3,-,TGTGCCACCGGAGGGGGCTGGAATTCACCCCTCCACTTT,CATGGGWNSPLHF
13,TRBJ1-1,-,TRBV6-2/TRBV6-3,-,TGTGCCAGCAGTCTCTTCGCCGGTCCTGAAGCTTTCTTT,CASSLFAGPEAFF